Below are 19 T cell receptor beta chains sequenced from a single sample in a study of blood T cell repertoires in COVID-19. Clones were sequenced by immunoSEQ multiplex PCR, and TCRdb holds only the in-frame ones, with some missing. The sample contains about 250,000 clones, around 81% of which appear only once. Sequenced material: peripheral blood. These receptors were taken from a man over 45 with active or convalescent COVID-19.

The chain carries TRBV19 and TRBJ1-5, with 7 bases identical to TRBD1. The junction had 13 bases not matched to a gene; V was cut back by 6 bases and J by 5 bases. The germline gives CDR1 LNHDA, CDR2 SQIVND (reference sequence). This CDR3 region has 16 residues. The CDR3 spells CASSLNRDSNYQPQHF. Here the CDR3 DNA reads TGTGCCAGTAGCCTGAACCGGGACAGTAATTATCAGCCCCAGCATTTT.

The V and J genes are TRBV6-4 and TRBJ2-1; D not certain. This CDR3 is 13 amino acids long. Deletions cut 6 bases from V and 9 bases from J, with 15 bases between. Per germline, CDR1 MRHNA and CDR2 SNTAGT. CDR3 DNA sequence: TGTGCCAGCAGCCGTGAGCCCAACGGTGAGCAGTTCTTC. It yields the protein CASSREPNGEQFF.

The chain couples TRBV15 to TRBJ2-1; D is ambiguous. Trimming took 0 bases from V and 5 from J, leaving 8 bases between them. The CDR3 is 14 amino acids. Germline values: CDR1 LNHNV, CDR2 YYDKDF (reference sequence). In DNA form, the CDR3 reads TGTGCCACCAGCAGAGAGGGCAGAGACAATGAGCAGTTCTTC. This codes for CATSREGRDNEQFF.

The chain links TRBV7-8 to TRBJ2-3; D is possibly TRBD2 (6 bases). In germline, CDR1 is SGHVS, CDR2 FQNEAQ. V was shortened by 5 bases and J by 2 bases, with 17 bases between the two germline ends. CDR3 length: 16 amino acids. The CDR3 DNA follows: TGTGCCAGCAGCCCCGGGACTTCAATCTCCACAGATACGCAGTATTTT. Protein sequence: CASSPGTSISTDTQYF.

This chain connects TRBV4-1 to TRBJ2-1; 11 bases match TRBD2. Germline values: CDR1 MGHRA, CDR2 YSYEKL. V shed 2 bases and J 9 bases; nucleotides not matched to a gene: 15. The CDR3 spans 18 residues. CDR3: CASSQFSQSRLAGFEQFF. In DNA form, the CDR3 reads TGCGCCAGCAGCCAATTTAGTCAAAGTCGACTAGCGGGGTTTGAGCAGTTCTTC.

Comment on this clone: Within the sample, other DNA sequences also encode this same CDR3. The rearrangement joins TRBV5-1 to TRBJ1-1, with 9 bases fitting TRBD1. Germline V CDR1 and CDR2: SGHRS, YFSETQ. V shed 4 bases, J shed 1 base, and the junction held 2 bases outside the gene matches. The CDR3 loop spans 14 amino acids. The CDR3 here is CASSRGQGNTEAFF. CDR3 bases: TGCGCCAGCAGCCGGGGACAGGGGAACACTGAAGCTTTCTTT.

CDR3 in amino acids: CASSLTGTGYEKLFF. CDR3 bases: TGTGCCAGCAGTTTAACCGGGACAGGGTATGAAAAACTGTTTTTT. V gene TRBV27 combines with J gene TRBJ1-4, with 9 bases that match TRBD1. CDR1 is MNHEY, CDR2 SMNVEV, per germline (reference sequence). The CDR3 contains 15 residues. The trim removed 2 bases at V and 6 bases at J, leaving 4 bases unmatched.

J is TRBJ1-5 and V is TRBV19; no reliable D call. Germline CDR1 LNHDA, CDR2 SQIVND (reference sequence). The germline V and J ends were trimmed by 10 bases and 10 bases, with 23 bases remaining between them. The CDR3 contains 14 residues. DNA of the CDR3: TGTGCCACGAGAGGATCCGCGAGAAATCTTCCCCAGCATTTT. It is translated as CATRGSARNLPQHF.

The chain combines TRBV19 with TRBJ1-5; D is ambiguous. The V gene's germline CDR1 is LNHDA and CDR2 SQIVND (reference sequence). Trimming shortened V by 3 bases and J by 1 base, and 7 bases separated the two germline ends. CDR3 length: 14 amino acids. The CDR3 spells CASSIGQSNQPQHF. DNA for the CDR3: TGTGCCAGTAGTATTGGTCAGAGCAATCAGCCCCAGCATTTT.

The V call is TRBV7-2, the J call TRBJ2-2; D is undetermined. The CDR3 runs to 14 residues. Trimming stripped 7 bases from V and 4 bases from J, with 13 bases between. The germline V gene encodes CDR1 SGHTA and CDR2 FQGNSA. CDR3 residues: CASTRESVTGELFF. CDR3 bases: TGTGCCAGCACCCGTGAGTCGGTCACCGGGGAGCTGTTTTTT.

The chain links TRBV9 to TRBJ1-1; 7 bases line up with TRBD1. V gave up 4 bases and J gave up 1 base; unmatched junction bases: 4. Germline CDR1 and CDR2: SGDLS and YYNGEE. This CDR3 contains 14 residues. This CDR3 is CASSPRTGNTEAFF. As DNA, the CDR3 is TGTGCCAGCAGCCCCAGGACAGGGAACACTGAAGCTTTCTTT.

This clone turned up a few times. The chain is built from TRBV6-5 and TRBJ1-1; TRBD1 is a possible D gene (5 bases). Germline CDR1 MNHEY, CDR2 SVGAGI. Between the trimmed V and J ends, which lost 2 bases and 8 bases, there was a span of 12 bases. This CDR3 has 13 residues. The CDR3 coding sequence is TGTGCCAGCAGTTACCGGCAGCAGGGCGAAGCTTTCTTT. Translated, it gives CASSYRQQGEAFF.

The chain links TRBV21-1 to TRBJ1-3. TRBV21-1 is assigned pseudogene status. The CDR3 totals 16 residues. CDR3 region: CASSIRGLKRENTIYF. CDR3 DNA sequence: TGTGCCAGCAGCATCCGGGGACTGAAGCGAGAAAACACCATATATTTT.

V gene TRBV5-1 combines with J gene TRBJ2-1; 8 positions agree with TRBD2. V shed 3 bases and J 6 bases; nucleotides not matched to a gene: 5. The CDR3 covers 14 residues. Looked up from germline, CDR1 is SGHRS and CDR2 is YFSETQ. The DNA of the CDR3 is TGCGCCAGCAGCTCCCGGGGGGGCCCCAATGAGCAGTTCTTC. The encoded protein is CASSSRGGPNEQFF.

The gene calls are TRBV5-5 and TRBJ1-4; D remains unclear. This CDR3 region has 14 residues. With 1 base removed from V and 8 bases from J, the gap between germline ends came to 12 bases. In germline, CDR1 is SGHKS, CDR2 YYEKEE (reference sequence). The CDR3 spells CASSLTSPGEKLFF. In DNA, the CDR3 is TGTGCCAGCAGCTTGACCTCTCCGGGGGAAAAACTGTTTTTT.

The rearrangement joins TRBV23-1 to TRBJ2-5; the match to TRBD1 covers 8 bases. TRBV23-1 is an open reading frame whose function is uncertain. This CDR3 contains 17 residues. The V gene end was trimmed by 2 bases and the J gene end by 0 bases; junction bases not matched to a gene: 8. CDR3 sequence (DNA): TGCGCCAGCAGTCAACTTACCCGACAGGGGTACCAAGAGACCCAGTACTTC. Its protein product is CASSQLTRQGYQETQYF.

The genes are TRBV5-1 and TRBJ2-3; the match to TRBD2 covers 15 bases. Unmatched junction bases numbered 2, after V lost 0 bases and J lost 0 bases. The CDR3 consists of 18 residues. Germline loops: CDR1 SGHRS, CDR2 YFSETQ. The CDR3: CASSLAGTSGGSTDTQYF. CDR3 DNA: TGCGCCAGCAGCTTGGCCGGGACTAGCGGGGGGAGCACAGATACGCAGTATTTT.

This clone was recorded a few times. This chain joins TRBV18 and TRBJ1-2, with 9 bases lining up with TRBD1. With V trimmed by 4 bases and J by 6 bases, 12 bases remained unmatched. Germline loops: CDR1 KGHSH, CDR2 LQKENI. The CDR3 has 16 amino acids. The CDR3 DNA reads TGTGCCAGCTCACTGAAGACAGGGGGGGATTTAGATGGCTACACCTTC. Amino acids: CASSLKTGGDLDGYTF.

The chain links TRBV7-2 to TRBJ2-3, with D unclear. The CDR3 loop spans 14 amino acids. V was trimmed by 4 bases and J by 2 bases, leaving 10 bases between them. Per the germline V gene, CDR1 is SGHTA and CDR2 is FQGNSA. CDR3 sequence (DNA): TGTGCCAGCAGCTCTAGACTGATCACAGATACGCAGTATTTT. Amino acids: CASSSRLITDTQYF.